The next 24 T cell receptor beta chains were all read from a single sample in a study of control samples from healthy donors and cancer patients. This table comes from immunoSEQ multiplex PCR, and its TCRdb copy is limited to in-frame clones, with some not included. The repertoire holds approximately 150,000 clones, with about nine tenths as singletons. Material for sequencing was blood. These receptors all come from a woman in her thirties or forties in good health.

This chain joins TRBV19 and TRBJ1-1, with 7 bases lining up with TRBD1. In germline, CDR1 is LNHDA, CDR2 SQIVND (reference sequence). V trimming: 2 bases; J trimming: 1 base; junction bases outside the gene matches: 4. The CDR3 sequence is 15 residues long. The CDR3 coding sequence is TGTGCCAGTAGTATAACAGGGGTAACGAACACTGAAGCTTTCTTT. Translating it yields CASSITGVTNTEAFF.

The V and J genes are TRBV10-3 and TRBJ2-3; weak D call: TRBD1 (5 bases). The V and J ends lost 0 bases and 2 bases respectively, with 15 bases between them. The CDR3 is 17 amino acids. The germline gives CDR1 ENHRY, CDR2 SYGVKD. In DNA form, the CDR3 reads TGTGCCATCAGTGAGTCGTCTCTGCAGGGCACCACAGATACGCAGTATTTT. Its translation: CAISESSLQGTTDTQYF.

The chain couples TRBV6-5 to TRBJ1-3; D perhaps matches TRBD1 (5 bases). This CDR3 comprises 15 residues. V was clipped by 10 bases and J by 0 bases, with 16 bases between them. CDR1 is MNHEY, CDR2 SVGAGI, per germline. CDR3 in amino acids: CATGAGTYSGNTIYF. Here the CDR3 DNA reads TGTGCCACCGGGGCAGGGACGTACTCTGGAAACACCATATATTTT.

The chain combines TRBV14 with TRBJ2-1; D remains unclear. Germline CDR1 and CDR2: SGHDN and FVKESK. V was clipped by 1 base and J by 6 bases, with 4 bases between them. This CDR3 is built from 12 residues. The CDR3 region is CASSQVGNEQFF. DNA for the CDR3: TGTGCCAGCAGCCAAGTAGGCAATGAGCAGTTCTTC.

The J gene is TRBJ1-1, the V gene TRBV11-2, with D possibly TRBD1 on 5 matching bases. Trimming removed 3 bases at V and 4 bases at J, with 27 bases between. CDR1 is SGHAT, CDR2 FQNNGV, per germline. There are 19 residues in the CDR3. CDR3 amino acids: CASSFVTSVAIRAGTEAFF. The CDR3 nucleotides read TGTGCCAGCAGCTTCGTCACTTCGGTAGCGATCAGGGCAGGCACTGAAGCTTTCTTT. The whole variable domain, filled in from reference TRBV11-2 and TRBJ1-1, reads EAGVAQSPRYKIIEKRQSVAFWCNPISGHATLYWYQQILGQGPKLLIQFQNNGVVDDSQLPKDRFSAERLKGVDSTLKIQPAKLEDSAVYLCASSFVTSVAIRAGTEAFFGQGTRLTVV.

This clone has only one observation. The chain carries TRBV5-4 and TRBJ2-3; no definite D call. CDR3 length: 15 residues. The V and J ends lost 4 bases and 3 bases respectively, with 15 bases between them. CDR1 is SGHNT and CDR2 is YYREEE in the germline V gene (reference sequence). CDR3 sequence: CASSPSPSDTDTQYF. The CDR3 DNA reads TGTGCCAGCAGCCCCTCGCCCTCCGATACAGATACGCAGTATTTT.

The chain combines TRBV5-6 with TRBJ2-6, with a possible D match to TRBD1 (6 bases). The V gene's germline CDR1 is SGHDT and CDR2 YYEEEE. Trimming cost V 2 bases and J 0 bases, with 12 bases left between them. The length of the CDR3 is 17 residues. The CDR3 reads CASSFLDSFSGANVLTF. In DNA form, the CDR3 reads TGTGCCAGCAGCTTCCTGGACAGCTTCTCTGGGGCCAACGTCCTGACTTTC. Combining the CDR3 with reference TRBV5-6 and TRBJ2-6 gives the whole variable domain DAGVTQSPTHLIKTRGQQVTLRCSPKSGHDTVSWYQQALGQGPQFIFQYYEEEERQRGNFPDRFSGHQFPNYSSELNVNALLLGDSALYLCASSFLDSFSGANVLTFGAGSRLTVL.

This clone was detected only once. The V call is TRBV15, the J call TRBJ1-2, with 7 bases identical to TRBD1. The J segment lost 2 bases and the V segment lost 5 bases, leaving 8 bases of the junction unmatched. Germline CDR1 reads LNHNV; CDR2 reads YYDKDF (reference sequence). This CDR3 comprises 15 residues. The CDR3 region has the DNA TGTGCCACCAGCGGAACCCCCAGGGGGAACTATGGCTACACCTTC. It is translated as CATSGTPRGNYGYTF.

The chain is built from TRBV2 and TRBJ1-1; D is perhaps TRBD1 (6 bases). V was cut by 4 bases and J by 1 base, with 7 bases left in between. This CDR3 has 13 amino acids. Per germline, CDR1 SNHLY and CDR2 FYNNEI. This chain's CDR3 is CASSAQGNTEAFF. The DNA for the CDR3 is TGTGCCAGCAGTGCACAGGGGAACACTGAAGCTTTCTTT.

This clone was counted between two and nine times. The genes are TRBV4-1 and TRBJ1-5, with D perhaps TRBD1 (5 bases). CDR3 size: 17 residues. CDR1 and CDR2 from the germline V gene are MGHRA and YSYEKL. The V end was cut by 0 bases, the J end by 0 bases, with 12 bases between. CDR3 protein: CASSQDGRAYSNQPQHF. CDR3 DNA: TGCGCCAGCAGCCAAGATGGCAGGGCTTATAGCAATCAGCCCCAGCATTTT.

The chain links TRBV2 to TRBJ1-1; D is perhaps TRBD1 (6 bases). V gave up 4 bases and J gave up 3 bases, with 12 bases separating them. The CDR3 contains 14 residues. CDR1 SNHLY and CDR2 FYNNEI come from the germline V gene. CDR3 sequence (DNA): TGTGCCAGCAGTGTTACAGGGATATACACTGAAGCTTTCTTT. Its protein product is CASSVTGIYTEAFF. Variable domain in full (rest from reference TRBV2 and TRBJ1-1): EPEVTQTPSHQVTQMGQEVILRCVPISNHLYFYWYRQILGQKVEFLVSFYNNEISEKSEIFDDQFSVERPDGSNFTLKIRSTKLEDSAMYFCASSVTGIYTEAFFGQGTRLTVV.

The chain is built from TRBV7-9 and TRBJ2-1; a weak D match, TRBD1 (5 bases). CDR1 is SEHNR and CDR2 is FQNEAQ in the germline V gene (reference sequence). Trimming cost V 2 bases and J 7 bases, with 24 bases left between them. There are 18 residues in the CDR3. Written as DNA, the CDR3 is TGTGCCAGCAGCTTAAGGGGCGCTCCGAAAACGATTCTTAATGAGCAGTTCTTC. As protein: CASSLRGAPKTILNEQFF.

This clone was picked up a small number of times. The genes are TRBV5-4 and TRBJ2-7; TRBD1 might be the D (6 bases). Per the germline V gene, CDR1 is SGHNT and CDR2 is YYREEE (reference sequence). This CDR3 region has 14 residues. V was clipped by 4 bases and J by 4 bases, with 15 bases between them. For the CDR3, the DNA is TGTGCCAGCAGCCGTACAGGGAACTATTACGAGCAGTACTTC. Translating gives CASSRTGNYYEQYF.

This clone appeared a single time. The chain recombines TRBV7-8 with TRBJ1-2, with 8 bases identical to TRBD1. Germline V gene sequence: CDR1 SGHVS, CDR2 FQNEAQ. There are 14 residues in the CDR3. J gave up 8 bases and V 5 bases, and 10 bases lay outside the gene matches. CDR3 residues: CASSHIQGARGYTF. For the CDR3, the DNA is TGTGCCAGCAGCCACATTCAGGGGGCTAGGGGCTACACCTTC. Supplemented by reference TRBV7-8 and TRBJ1-2, the full variable domain reads GAGVSQSPRYKVAKRGQDVALRCDPISGHVSLFWYQQALGQGPEFLTYFQNEAQLDKSGLPSDRFFAERPEGSVSTLKIQRTQQEDSAVYLCASSHIQGARGYTFGSGTRLTVV.

The chain links TRBV5-4 to TRBJ1-1; D is uncertain. Germline CDR1 SGHNT, CDR2 YYREEE (reference sequence). The CDR3 contains 13 residues. Trimming cost V 5 bases and J 5 bases, with 13 bases left between them. CDR3 bases: TGTGCCAGCAGAGCTAGCCCGGCGACTGAAGCTTTCTTT. It encodes CASRASPATEAFF.

The chain carries TRBV2 and TRBJ1-2; D possibly corresponds to TRBD1 (6 bases). The CDR3 covers 14 residues. The germline V gene has CDR1 SNHLY and CDR2 FYNNEI. V lost 10 bases to trimming and J lost 6 bases, with 21 bases between them. CDR3 sequence reads: CATPGDSRRDGYTF. Here the CDR3 DNA reads TGTGCCACCCCAGGGGACTCCCGAAGAGATGGCTACACCTTC.

The chain couples TRBV7-9 to TRBJ2-1; TRBD1 might be the D (5 bases). V lost 1 base and J lost 2, with 9 bases in between. CDR1 and CDR2 from the germline V gene are SEHNR and FQNEAQ (reference sequence). The CDR3 has 15 residues. The DNA for the CDR3 is TGTGCCAGCAGCTTAGGCCAGGGAACCTACAATGAGCAGTTCTTC. It specifies CASSLGQGTYNEQFF.

The chain couples TRBV18 to TRBJ2-3, with D possibly TRBD2 on 6 matching bases. The CDR3 runs to 15 residues. V lost 1 base to trimming and J lost 2 bases, with 10 bases between them. In germline, CDR1 is KGHSH, CDR2 LQKENI. CDR3: CASSPLLADTDTQYF. The CDR3 DNA reads TGTGCCAGCTCACCACTGTTAGCGGACACAGATACGCAGTATTTT.

The genes are TRBV11-3 and TRBJ1-1; 10 bases line up with TRBD1. V shed 5 bases, J shed 12 bases, and the junction held 6 bases outside the gene matches. The CDR3 sequence is 12 residues long. From germline, CDR1 is SGHNT and CDR2 YENEEA. DNA of the CDR3: TGTGCCAGCAGCCACATGGGACAGGGGACTTTCTTT. This encodes CASSHMGQGTFF.

This clone occurred once. This rearrangement joins TRBV9 to TRBJ2-7; D is ambiguous. This CDR3 has 14 amino acids. The V gene's germline CDR1 is SGDLS and CDR2 YYNGEE. With 0 bases removed from V and 4 bases from J, the gap between germline ends came to 11 bases. This CDR3 is CASSVGLGGYEQYF. The CDR3 DNA reads as TGTGCCAGCAGCGTAGGGTTGGGTGGGTACGAGCAGTACTTC.

This sequence joins TRBV6-5 and TRBJ1-3, with 7 bases lining up with TRBD1. J gave up 4 bases and V 4 bases, and 10 bases lay outside the gene matches. The CDR3 runs 16 residues. Germline V gene sequence: CDR1 MNHEY, CDR2 SVGAGI. CDR3 nucleotide sequence: TGTGCCAGCAGTTCGACCTCGACAGGGTGGGGAAACACCATATATTTT. This codes for CASSSTSTGWGNTIYF.

This chain uses TRBV5-4 with TRBJ2-1; D might be TRBD1 or TRBD2, each matching 6 bases. Trimming took off 4 bases at V and 6 bases at J, with 14 bases between the two ends. This CDR3 region has 14 residues. Looked up from germline, CDR1 is SGHNT and CDR2 is YYREEE (reference sequence). The CDR3 coding sequence is TGTGCCAGCAGCATGGTCGGGGGCCCCAATGAGCAGTTCTTC. Translation gives CASSMVGGPNEQFF.

The V call is TRBV2, the J call TRBJ1-6, with 10 bases lining up with TRBD1. CDR1 SNHLY and CDR2 FYNNEI come from the germline V gene. V lost 3 bases to trimming and J lost 9 bases; unmatched junction nucleotides: 5. The CDR3 extends over 15 amino acids. The CDR3 is CASSDVDRGGSPLHF. The CDR3 DNA sequence: TGTGCCAGCAGTGACGTGGACAGGGGGGGTTCACCCCTCCACTTT. The whole variable domain, remainder taken from reference TRBV2 and TRBJ1-6, is EPEVTQTPSHQVTQMGQEVILRCVPISNHLYFYWYRQILGQKVEFLVSFYNNEISEKSEIFDDQFSVERPDGSNFTLKIRSTKLEDSAMYFCASSDVDRGGSPLHFGNGTRLTVT.

CDR3 in DNA: TGTGCCAGCAGCTTGGAGGGTAGTGCTTCACCCCTCCACTTT. Translation: CASSLEGSASPLHF. The V and J genes are TRBV5-8 and TRBJ1-6, with unresolved D. CDR1 is SGHTS, CDR2 YDEGEE, per germline. Between the trimmed V and J ends, which lost 0 bases and 9 bases, there was a span of 10 bases. This CDR3 is built from 14 residues.